The 21 T cell receptor beta chains given below trace back to one sample, sequenced in a study of siplizumab effects on memory and regulatory T cells. Using immunoSEQ multiplex PCR, the repertoire was profiled, and TCRdb retains in-frame clones only, with some absent. The data show around 78,000 clones, around 90% seen once. Sequenced material: CD8+ T cells sorted from blood. The receptors here all came from a human donor in good health.

J is TRBJ1-2 and V is TRBV6-1, with TRBD1 matching 7 bases. Trimming cost V 0 bases and J 5 bases; bases outside gene matches: 9. The germline CDR1 and CDR2 sequences are MNHNS and SASEGT. The CDR3 spans 16 residues. The CDR3 DNA follows: TGTGCCAGCAGTGAAGCGGTAACAGGGGCGGAGTATGGCTACACCTTC. Protein: CASSEAVTGAEYGYTF.

V and J are TRBV19 and TRBJ2-1; the D gene could be TRBD1 or TRBD2 (5 bases each). Trimming took off 1 base at V and 0 bases at J, with 13 bases between the two ends. CDR3 length: 17 amino acids. Germline V gene data show CDR1 as LNHDA and CDR2 as SQIVND (reference sequence). The chain's CDR3 is CASSIGSGTSSYNEQFF. CDR3 sequence (DNA): TGTGCCAGTAGTATAGGGTCGGGGACCAGCTCCTACAATGAGCAGTTCTTC. Using reference TRBV19 and TRBJ2-1 for the parts outside the CDR3, the full variable domain is DGGITQSPKYLFRKEGQNVTLSCEQNLNHDAMYWYRQDPGQGLRLIYYSQIVNDFQKGDIAEGYSVSREKKESFPLTVTSAQKNPTAFYLCASSIGSGTSSYNEQFFGPGTRLTVL.

The chain is built from TRBV14 and TRBJ1-2; 10 nucleotides agree with TRBD1. The germline V gene encodes CDR1 SGHDN and CDR2 FVKESK. Losses at the gene ends were 0 bases for V and 0 bases for J; bases not matched to a gene: 4. The length of the CDR3 is 17 residues. The CDR3 nucleotides read TGTGCCAGCAGCCAAGATGCGGGACAGGGGTCTAACTATGGCTACACCTTC. Translation: CASSQDAGQGSNYGYTF.

V and J are TRBV7-9 and TRBJ1-1, with unresolved D. This CDR3 is built from 11 residues. With 6 bases removed from V and 5 bases from J, the gap between germline ends came to 7 bases. The germline V gene has CDR1 SEHNR and CDR2 FQNEAQ (reference sequence). CDR3 in DNA: TGTGCCAGCAGGGGTATTACTGAAGCTTTCTTT. Translated: CASRGITEAFF.

The gene calls are TRBV29-1 and TRBJ1-5, with a tentative D call TRBD1 (6 bases). Germline CDR1 and CDR2: SQVTM and ANQGSEA. Deletions cut 7 bases from V and 3 bases from J, with 13 bases between. The CDR3 loop spans 13 amino acids. Here the CDR3 reads CSAVGDNNQPQHF. CDR3 sequence (DNA): TGCAGCGCCGTAGGGGACAACAATCAGCCCCAGCATTTT.

The chain is built from TRBV7-9 and TRBJ2-2; TRBD2 aligns across 7 bases. Germline loops: CDR1 SEHNR, CDR2 FQNEAQ (reference sequence). This CDR3 has 12 residues. J was trimmed by 7 bases and V by 4 bases; bases with no gene match: 0. The CDR3 coding sequence is TGTGCCAGCAGCTCGGGAGGCGGGGAGCTGTTTTTT. Residues: CASSSGGGELFF.

V and J are TRBV9 and TRBJ1-3, with TRBD1 identical over 7 bases. J lost 3 bases, V lost 2 bases, and 2 bases had no gene match. The germline gives CDR1 SGDLS, CDR2 YYNGEE. The CDR3 runs to 14 residues. The CDR3 region is CASSVGTDGNTIYF. DNA of the CDR3: TGTGCCAGCAGCGTTGGGACAGATGGAAACACCATATATTTT.

This chain joins TRBV27 and TRBJ2-3; the match to TRBD2 covers 9 bases. Per germline, CDR1 MNHEY and CDR2 SMNVEV (reference sequence). The V and J ends lost 4 bases and 4 bases, in that order; junction bases with no gene match: 3. The CDR3 totals 14 residues. As DNA, the CDR3 is TGTGCCAGCAGTTGGGCGGGGGGGGCAGATACGCAGTATTTT. Its protein is CASSWAGGADTQYF.

V is TRBV11-3 and J is TRBJ2-3; D ambiguous. Trimming cost V 1 base and J 6 bases, with 11 bases left between them. The CDR3 runs to 14 residues. Looked up from germline, CDR1 is SGHNT and CDR2 is YENEEA. CDR3 sequence reads: CASSLGIDPDTQYF. CDR3 DNA: TGTGCCAGCAGCTTAGGTATAGATCCGGATACGCAGTATTTT.

V usage is TRBV6-1 and J usage is TRBJ1-1; D might be TRBD1 (5 bases). Trimming left V 4 bases short and J 2 bases short, with 17 bases between. Germline CDR1 is MNHNS and CDR2 is SASEGT. This CDR3 contains 16 residues. The CDR3 DNA reads TGTGCCAGCAGTGTCCGGGGCTTAAAAATTAACACTGAAGCTTTCTTT. This translates into CASSVRGLKINTEAFF.

The genes are TRBV7-2 and TRBJ2-2; 8 bases align to TRBD2. This CDR3 has 17 residues. Germline V CDR1 and CDR2: SGHTA, FQGNSA. V was pared by 5 bases and J by 4 bases, with 12 bases of the junction left unmatched. The chain's CDR3 is CASSPRSSGSPTGELFF. CDR3 sequence (DNA): TGTGCCAGCAGCCCCCGGAGCAGCGGGAGTCCCACCGGGGAGCTGTTTTTT.

This clone has a single count. The chain recombines TRBV11-2 with TRBJ2-7, with TRBD1 matching over 11 bases. The CDR3 is 14 residues long. V lost 5 bases to trimming and J lost 5 bases; unmatched junction nucleotides: 5. CDR1 and CDR2 (germline): SGHAT, FQNNGV. CDR3 nucleotide sequence: TGTGCCAGCAGCCTGTGGACAGGGGGCAACGAGCAGTACTTC. The encoded protein is CASSLWTGGNEQYF.

The chain combines TRBV30 with TRBJ2-1; D gene unclear. Germline V gene data show CDR1 as GTSNPN and CDR2 as SVGIG (reference sequence). The CDR3 has 12 residues. Trimming shortened V by 1 base and J by 3 bases, and 4 bases separated the two germline ends. The chain's CDR3 is CAWSDGYNEQFF. DNA for the CDR3: TGTGCCTGGAGTGACGGCTACAATGAGCAGTTCTTC.

The chain has TRBV7-7 and TRBJ2-5; TRBD2 agrees at 9 bases. Trimming at V came to 1 base and at J to 1 base, leaving 4 bases not matched to a gene. Looked up from germline, CDR1 is SSHAT and CDR2 is FNYEAQ (reference sequence). This CDR3 is 16 amino acids long. The CDR3 here is CASSLEVGLAQETQYF. The DNA of the CDR3 is TGTGCCAGCAGCTTAGAAGTGGGACTAGCCCAAGAGACCCAGTACTTC.

The chain is built from TRBV9 and TRBJ2-5; 10 bases map to TRBD2. The ends lost 0 bases at V and 1 base at J; junction bases unmatched: 3. Looked up from germline, CDR1 is SGDLS and CDR2 is YYNGEE. The CDR3 has 16 amino acids. This chain's CDR3 is CASSVVASGSQETQYF. In DNA, the CDR3 is TGTGCCAGCAGCGTAGTGGCTAGCGGGAGCCAAGAGACCCAGTACTTC.

The chain couples TRBV11-2 to TRBJ2-1; perhaps TRBD2 as D (5 bases). Trimming left V 5 bases short and J 0 bases short, with 11 bases between. CDR3 length: 15 residues. CDR1 and CDR2 (germline): SGHAT, FQNNGV. As DNA, the CDR3 is TGTGCCAGCAGCCCAGCGGTTGGCTCCTACAATGAGCAGTTCTTC. This codes for CASSPAVGSYNEQFF.

This chain's CDR3 is CASSSLSVSGANVLTF. CDR3 bases: TGTGCCAGCAGTTCCCTTTCCGTCTCTGGGGCCAACGTCCTGACTTTC. The V call is TRBV27, the J call TRBJ2-6, with unresolved D. Trimming pared 4 bases from V and 0 bases from J, leaving 10 bases between. Germline-derived CDR1 and CDR2 are MNHEY and SMNVEV (reference sequence). The CDR3 has 16 residues.

This chain connects TRBV29-1 to TRBJ2-2, with 8 bases that match TRBD2. There are 13 residues in the CDR3. After removal of 7 bases from V and 1 base from J, the junction contained 2 bases not matched to a gene. The germline gives CDR1 SQVTM, CDR2 ANQGSEA. The CDR3: CSALAVNTGELFF. The CDR3 DNA reads as TGCAGCGCACTAGCGGTGAACACCGGGGAGCTGTTTTTT.

The chain couples TRBV6-5 to TRBJ2-1, with 7 bases that match TRBD2. V gave up 4 bases and J gave up 9 bases; unmatched junction bases: 15. Per the germline V gene, CDR1 is MNHEY and CDR2 is SVGAGI. This CDR3 has 16 residues. Written as DNA, the CDR3 is TGTGCCAGCAGTTCCCTCGCGGGAGATTGGTGGAGTGAGCAGTTCTTC. As protein: CASSSLAGDWWSEQFF.

The chain uses TRBV11-3 and TRBJ2-2; no clear D. The germline gives CDR1 SGHNT, CDR2 YENEEA. The CDR3 runs 14 residues. V lost 3 bases to trimming and J lost 0 bases, with 5 bases between them. The CDR3 sequence is CASSFTPNTGELFF. CDR3 bases: TGTGCCAGCAGCTTCACCCCGAACACCGGGGAGCTGTTTTTT. Full variable domain (rest looked up from reference TRBV11-3 and TRBJ2-2): EAGVVQSPRYKIIEKKQPVAFWCNPISGHNTLYWYLQNLGQGPELLIRYENEEAVDDSQLPKDRFSAERLKGVDSTLKIQPAELGDSAVYLCASSFTPNTGELFFGEGSRLTVL.

This chain connects TRBV19 to TRBJ2-1; TRBD1 matches at 8 bases. Germline V gene sequence: CDR1 LNHDA, CDR2 SQIVND (reference sequence). Unmatched junction bases numbered 6, after V lost 3 bases and J lost 8 bases. The CDR3 covers 14 residues. The CDR3 DNA reads TGTGCCAGTAGTATTGGGCAGGGGGCCCATGAGCAGTTCTTC. The encoded protein is CASSIGQGAHEQFF.